The text below deals with one TCR beta chain. Antigen unknown. This may stem from a read error, because a much larger clone lies one nucleotide away. This sample was included in a study of T cell repertoires in cytomegalovirus infection. Across the study: Public TCR beta signatures were indicative of both CMV infection and a matching HLA type.

Looked up from germline, CDR1 is SGDLS and CDR2 is YYNGEE. Between the trimmed V and J ends, which lost 2 bases and 8 bases, there was a span of 16 bases. CDR3 size: 15 residues. TCRdb independently ran MiXCR on the reads; one entry per CDR3 protein. The table records roughly 240,000 distinct CDR3 sequences, 6.5% of them present only once. Overall study results and limits: Adding up the frequency of public TCR beta families identified people who carried CMV plus the relevant HLA. What dominated the ex vivo response were HLA-C-restricted CMV-specific TCR beta clonotypes.

The clonotype comes from a human donor in good health (CMV status not recorded). Some clones in this sample may be carry-over from other donors' samples. This chain connects TRBV9 to TRBJ1-4; TRBD1 is a possible D gene (5 bases). Sequenced sample: PBMCs. The CDR3 reads CASSVGPSGEEKLFF. The CDR3 bases are TGTGCCAGCAGCGTGGGACCCTCGGGAGAGGAAAAACTGTTTTTT.